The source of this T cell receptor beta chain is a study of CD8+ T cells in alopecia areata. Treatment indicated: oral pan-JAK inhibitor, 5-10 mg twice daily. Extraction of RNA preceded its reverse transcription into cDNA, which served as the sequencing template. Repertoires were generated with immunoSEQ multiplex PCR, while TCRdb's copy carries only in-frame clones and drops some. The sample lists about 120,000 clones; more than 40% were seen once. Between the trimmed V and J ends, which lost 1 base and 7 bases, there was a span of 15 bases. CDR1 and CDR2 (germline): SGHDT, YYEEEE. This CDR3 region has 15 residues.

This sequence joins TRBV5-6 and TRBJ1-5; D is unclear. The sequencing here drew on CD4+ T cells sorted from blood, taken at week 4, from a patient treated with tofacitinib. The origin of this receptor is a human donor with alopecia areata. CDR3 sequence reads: CASSLTSAAGQPQHF. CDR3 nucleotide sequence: TGTGCCAGCAGCTTGACAAGCGCTGCCGGCCAGCCCCAGCATTTT.